This TCR beta chain appears in the sequencing data of a study of OX40 agonist ivuxolimab in advanced cancers. Some background on the complete study: Ivuxolimab was an agonistic, fully human IgG2 monoclonal antibody directed against OX40 (CD134), a costimulatory receptor. Patients were allowed to have had prior anti-PD-1, anti-PD-L1 or anti-CTLA-4 therapy, and 40% of the dose-escalation patients had previously received checkpoint inhibitors. Partial responses occurred in three dose-escalation patients: two with cutaneous melanoma and one with hepatocellular carcinoma. The purpose of peripheral TCRbeta sequencing was to test whether ivuxolimab changed TCR sequence diversity and led to clonal T-cell expansion. The paper reports the monotherapy dose-escalation portion (N of about 50 patients) of the phase I ivuxolimab trial. Of the approximately 50 patients in dose escalation, 19 had hepatocellular carcinoma, roughly 15 had melanoma, 9 had renal cell carcinoma and 9 had head and neck cancer. A male proportion of 82.7% and a mean age of 60 years, ranging from about 23 to 90, were recorded for the dose-escalation cohort. Intravenous ivuxolimab was administered to patients every 2 weeks at six dose levels: 0.01, 0.1, 0.3, 1.5, 3 and 10 mg/kg.

For sequencing of the TCRbeta CDR3 region, genomic DNA was extracted from the sorted cells. The immunoSEQ Assay was used for sequencing of TCRbeta CDR3 regions. Drawn from immuneACCESS, this table holds only the in-frame rearrangements with V and J called that TCRdb kept. Clones are partly lost; checked studies trace under half to an unresolved V gene and leave the rest unexplained. Recorded for this sample are tens of thousands of clones; 90% of them occurred a single time. 4.5% to 6% of the sample lies in the top ten. The trial excluded patients who had a history of autoimmune disease or were on systemic immunosuppression. Peripheral blood for TCR sequencing was drawn from every dose cohort at baseline, at cycle 4 day 1 and at cycle 7 day 1. The samples were taken from a phase I, first-in-human, multicenter, open-label dose-escalation trial of ivuxolimab. Adults with locally advanced or metastatic melanoma, renal cell carcinoma, hepatocellular carcinoma or head and neck squamous cell carcinoma were enrolled in the trial. Before TCR sequencing, CD4+ and CD8+ T cells were separately sorted from peripheral blood.

Points the paper makes about the study in general: Which antigens the clonally expanded peripheral T cells were specific for was not determined. In partial responders in the 0.1-3.0 mg/kg groups, normalized peripheral clonal expansion was found to be among the lowest, especially among CD8+ T cells. Low levels of normalized T-cell clonal expansion were also seen in some patients who did not respond. On average, CD8+ T cells showed more expanded clones than CD4+ T cells after ivuxolimab. At doses from 0.1 to 3.0 mg/kg, clonal expansion was seen in both CD4+ and CD8+ blood T cells between baseline and week 6.

Comments on this clone: The target of this receptor is not known. One base away there is no much larger clone; base qualities are not given.

The CDR3, from cysteine to phenylalanine, totals 14 residues. Only the CDR3 DNA stays, 42 bases, in frame from base 1. CDR1 is given as MNHEY and CDR2 as SMNVEV, both from the germline V gene (reference sequence). The V and J ends are trimmed by 3 bases and 5 bases, leaving 13 bases between them. The sequences come from CD4+ or CD8+ T cells sorted from blood, collected in a trial of the OX40 agonist ivuxolimab. This clonotype was sampled from an adult with an advanced solid tumor such as melanoma, head and neck, liver or kidney cancer. The V and J segments used are TRBV27 and TRBJ2-5, with a weak D call of TRBD1 (7 bases match). The nucleotide sequence is given as TGTGCCAGCAGTTTCAGGGGGGAGAGGGAGACCCAGTACTTC. This gives the protein CASSFRGERETQYF.